The source of this TCR beta chain is a study of lymphopenia after photon versus proton radiotherapy. Assay used: immunoSEQ multiplex PCR; TCRdb lists only in-frame clones, some missing. The data contain tens of thousands of clones, around nine tenths of them singletons. The CDR3 has 14 amino acids. V shed 7 bases, J shed 4 bases, and the junction held 5 bases outside the gene matches. Germline lookup yields CDR1 SGHRS and CDR2 YFSETQ. The specimen comprised peripheral blood, sampled from a patient treated with proton-based radiotherapy. This chain joins TRBV5-1 and TRBJ2-2; 9 bases match TRBD1. The clonotype comes from a woman in her sixties or seventies with cholangiocarcinoma. Some clones in this sample may be carry-over from other donors' samples. The chain's CDR3 is CASSETGGTGELFF. As DNA, the CDR3 is TGCGCCAGCTCAGAGACAGGGGGCACCGGGGAGCTGTTTTTT.